This TCR beta chain was retrieved from a study of T cells in Graves' hyperthyroidism and ophthalmopathy. The CDR3 spans 17 residues. V shed 5 bases and J 4 bases; nucleotides not matched to a gene: 9. Germline-derived CDR1 and CDR2 are SGHTA and FQGNSA. Amplified TCR beta CDR3 regions came from RNA transcripts. The TCR CDR3 was amplified in a first-round RT-PCR using the HTBI primer set. TCRdb reprocessed the multiplex PCR reads via MiXCR and lists one record per CDR3 protein. The repertoire holds about 560,000 distinct CDR3 sequences, with around 46% as singletons. Stable Graves' hyperthyroidism denoted no ophthalmopathy progression over 18 months. Each diagnosis was grounded in clinical symptoms, serum thyroxine and TRAb, thyroid ultrasound, and orbital computed tomography.

This chain uses TRBV7-2 with TRBJ2-2; 11 bases agree with TRBD2. The receptor comes from a woman younger than 35 with Graves' hyperthyroidism. The sample consisted of peripheral blood or thyroid tissue (not recorded which). CDR3 sequence: CASSRRTSGRGTGELFF. CDR3 nucleotide sequence: TGTGCCAGCAGCCGCCGGACTAGCGGGCGGGGCACCGGGGAGCTGTTTTTT. The full variable domain, rest sourced from reference TRBV7-2 and TRBJ2-2, is GAGVSQSPSNKVTEKGKDVELRCDPISGHTALYWYRQSLGQGLEFLIYFQGNSAPDKSGLPSDRFSAERTGGSVSTLTIQRTQQEDSAVYLCASSRRTSGRGTGELFFGEGSRLTVL.